This T cell receptor (beta chain) was documented in a study of T cell repertoires in ileal Crohn's disease. Profiling relied on immunoSEQ multiplex PCR, and the TCRdb table lists in-frame clones only, not all of them. Of over 15,000 clones listed, around four fifths are singletons. CDR3 size: 18 residues. V lost 6 bases to trimming and J lost 9 bases, with 33 bases between them. Germline V lookup: CDR1 SQVTM, CDR2 ANQGSEA. Sequencing was done on a sample of ileal tissue. This chain links TRBV29-1 with TRBJ2-1; D might be TRBD2 (6 bases). The sequence was obtained from an adult with Crohn's disease. CDR3 nucleotides: TGCAGCGTCCACTCGCTCAACCTTAAGAACCCGGGGGACGCTGAGCAGTTCTTC. This sequence encodes CSVHSLNLKNPGDAEQFF.